The 10 T cell receptor beta chains given below trace back to one sample, sequenced in a study of cytomegalovirus exposure and HLA in healthy donors. Use of 60 Vbeta and 13 Jbeta primers characterized the PCR. TCRdb's table, derived via immunoSEQ multiplex PCR, lists solely in-frame clones and lacks some. The data contain roughly 170,000 clones, roughly 80% of them singletons. The specimen sequenced was PBMCs. Every receptor here comes from a woman in her 50s in good health and CMV-seropositive.

The chain combines TRBV28 with TRBJ2-7; no clear D gene. Germline lookup yields CDR1 MDHEN and CDR2 SYDVKM. The V end lost 9 bases, the J end lost 2 bases, and 11 bases lay between the germline ends. This CDR3 has 12 residues. CDR3 protein: CASTTGTYEQYF. DNA of the CDR3: TGTGCCAGTACGACGGGTACCTACGAGCAGTACTTC.

The rearrangement joins TRBV10-1 to TRBJ2-5, with 8 bases lining up with TRBD2. Unmatched junction bases numbered 2, after V lost 3 bases and J lost 5 bases. Germline values: CDR1 WNHNN, CDR2 SYGVQD (reference sequence). The CDR3 totals 13 residues. The DNA for the CDR3 is TGCGCCAGCAGTGAAGGCGGGGGGGAGACCCAGTACTTC. Translated, it gives CASSEGGGETQYF.

V gene TRBV5-1 combines with J gene TRBJ2-1; 8 bases match TRBD2. Germline V gene data show CDR1 as SGHRS and CDR2 as YFSETQ. Trimming at V came to 9 bases and at J to 5 bases, leaving 22 bases not matched to a gene. The CDR3 sequence is 18 residues long. CDR3 in amino acids: CATRSQLLSGSRDNEQFF. CDR3 coding DNA: TGCGCCACCAGATCCCAACTCCTAAGCGGGAGTCGGGACAATGAGCAGTTCTTC. The variable domain in full, with the rest retrieved from reference TRBV5-1 and TRBJ2-1, is KAGVTQTPRYLIKTRGQQVTLSCSPISGHRSVSWYQQTPGQGLQFLFEYFSETQRNKGNFPGRFSGRQFSNSRSEMNVSTLELGDSALYLCATRSQLLSGSRDNEQFFGPGTRLTVL.

V and J are TRBV27 and TRBJ2-5; TRBD2 might be the D (6 bases). The CDR3 consists of 14 residues. Looked up from germline, CDR1 is MNHEY and CDR2 is SMNVEV (reference sequence). V dropped 5 bases and J dropped 12 bases, with 22 bases sitting between them. The CDR3 region has the DNA TGTGCCAGCAGTCTCACGAAGCCAGGGACTGGGGAGTACTTC. Translated: CASSLTKPGTGEYF.

The V call is TRBV27, the J call TRBJ1-5; 11 nucleotides align to TRBD1. V was pared by 2 bases and J by 7 bases, with 4 bases of the junction left unmatched. The germline V gene has CDR1 MNHEY and CDR2 SMNVEV (reference sequence). The CDR3 is made up of 15 amino acids. This CDR3 is CASSLRWTGGQPQHF. The CDR3 coding sequence is TGTGCCAGCAGTTTAAGGTGGACAGGGGGCCAGCCCCAGCATTTT.

The genes are TRBV6-5 and TRBJ2-4; D may be TRBD2 (6 bases). Germline V lookup: CDR1 MNHEY, CDR2 SVGAGI. Trimming took off 5 bases at V and 7 bases at J, with 15 bases between the two ends. CDR3 length: 14 amino acids. The CDR3 is CASSPQVAGNIQYF. For the CDR3, the DNA is TGTGCCAGCAGTCCACAGGTGGCGGGGAACATTCAGTACTTC.

This chain connects TRBV2 to TRBJ1-5; TRBD1 is a possible D gene (6 bases). The CDR3 runs to 17 residues. Between the trimmed V and J ends, which lost 0 bases and 3 bases, there was a span of 15 bases. Germline loops: CDR1 SNHLY, CDR2 FYNNEI. CDR3 DNA: TGTGCCAGCAGTGAAGCACCCCGCACAGGGATCAATCAGCCCCAGCATTTT. Protein: CASSEAPRTGINQPQHF.

This clone was observed a few times. The chain recombines TRBV6-6 with TRBJ1-4; 7 bases are shared with TRBD1. The CDR3 runs 13 residues. The ends lost 8 bases at V and 5 bases at J; junction bases unmatched: 5. Germline CDR1 is MNHNY and CDR2 is SVGAGI (reference sequence). In DNA form, the CDR3 reads TGTGCCAGCTACAGGGGCGGGAATGAAAAACTGTTTTTT. This encodes CASYRGGNEKLFF.

V gene TRBV7-3 combines with J gene TRBJ2-5, with TRBD1 matching 9 bases. V was pared by 0 bases and J by 5 bases, with 7 bases of the junction left unmatched. The germline V gene encodes CDR1 SGHTA and CDR2 FQGTGA. The CDR3 is 16 residues long. CDR3 protein: CASSLTQAGTGETQYF. CDR3 coding DNA: TGTGCCAGCAGCTTAACGCAGGCCGGGACAGGGGAGACCCAGTACTTC.

The J gene is TRBJ1-2, the V gene TRBV6-4, with 11 bases fitting TRBD1. Looked up from germline, CDR1 is MRHNA and CDR2 is SNTAGT. V shed 6 bases, J shed 7 bases, and the junction held 13 bases outside the gene matches. CDR3 size: 16 residues. CDR3 DNA: TGTGCCAGCAGCGGTACTGGGGACAGGGGGGTCTCTGGCTACACCTTC. Its protein product is CASSGTGDRGVSGYTF.